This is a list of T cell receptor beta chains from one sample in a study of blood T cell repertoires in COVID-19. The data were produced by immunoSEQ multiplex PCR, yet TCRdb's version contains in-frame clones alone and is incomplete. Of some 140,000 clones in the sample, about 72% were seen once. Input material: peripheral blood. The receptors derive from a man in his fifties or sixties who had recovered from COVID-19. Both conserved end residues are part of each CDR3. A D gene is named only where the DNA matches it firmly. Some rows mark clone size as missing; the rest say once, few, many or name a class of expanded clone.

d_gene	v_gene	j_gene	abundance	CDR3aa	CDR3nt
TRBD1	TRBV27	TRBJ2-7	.	CASTGTGSSYEQYF	TGTGCCAGCACCGGGACAGGGAGCTCCTACGAGCAGTACTTC
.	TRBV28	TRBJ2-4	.	CASSLKGLTYIQYF	TGTGCCAGCAGTTTAAAGGGGTTGACGTACATTCAGTACTTC
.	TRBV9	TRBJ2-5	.	CASSREETQYF	TGTGCCAGTAGCCGAGAAGAGACCCAGTACTTC
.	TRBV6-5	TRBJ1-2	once	CASSYSGQRSGYTF	TGTGCCAGCAGTTACTCGGGACAAAGGAGCGGCTACACCTTC
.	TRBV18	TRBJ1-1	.	CASSPMAGNTEAFF	TGTGCCAGCTCACCAATGGCAGGGAATACTGAAGCTTTCTTT
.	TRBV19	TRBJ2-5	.	CASSIGGLQETQYF	TGTGCCAGTAGTATAGGGGGACTCCAAGAGACCCAGTACTTC
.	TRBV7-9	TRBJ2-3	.	CASSSGTLYTDTQYF	TGTGCCAGCAGCTCCGGGACTTTATACACAGATACGCAGTATTTT
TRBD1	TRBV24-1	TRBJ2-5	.	CATSYGTGEETQYF	TGTGCCACCAGTTACGGGACAGGGGAAGAGACCCAGTACTTC
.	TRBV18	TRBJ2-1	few	CASSPRLDLFNEQFF	TGTGCCAGCTCCCCTAGACTAGACCTATTCAATGAGCAGTTCTTC
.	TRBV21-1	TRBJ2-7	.	CASRKGGGGSSYEQYF	TGTGCCAGCAGAAAGGGCGGCGGGGGGAGCTCCTACGAGCAGTACTTC
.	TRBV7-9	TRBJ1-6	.	CASSLVQQDSPLHF	TGTGCCAGCAGCTTGGTACAGCAAGATTCACCCCTCCACTTT
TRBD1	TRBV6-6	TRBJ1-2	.	CASSSTGGIYGYTF	TGTGCCAGCAGTTCTACAGGGGGCATCTATGGCTACACCTTC
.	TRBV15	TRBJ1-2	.	CATSRDSYGYTF	TGTGCCACCAGCAGAGATAGCTATGGCTACACCTTC
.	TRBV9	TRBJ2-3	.	CASSVVGLPPDTQYF	TGTGCCAGCAGCGTAGTTGGACTCCCGCCAGATACGCAGTATTTT
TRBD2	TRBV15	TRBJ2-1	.	CATSRTSGSSYNEQFF	TGTGCCACCAGCAGAACTAGCGGGAGCTCCTACAATGAGCAGTTCTTC
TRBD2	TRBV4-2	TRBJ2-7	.	CASSQDPQGLVSSEQYF	TGTGCCAGCAGCCAAGATCCCCAGGGACTAGTTTCATCCGAGCAGTACTTC
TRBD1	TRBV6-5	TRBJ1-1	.	CASIRGLDAFF	TGTGCCAGCATTAGGGGGCTTGATGCTTTCTTT
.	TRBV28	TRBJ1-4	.	CASSLLGGDHEKLFF	TGTGCCAGCAGTTTATTGGGAGGGGACCATGAAAAACTGTTTTTT
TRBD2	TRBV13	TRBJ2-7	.	CASSLGGLASYEQYF	TGTGCCAGCAGCTTGGGGGGACTAGCCTCCTACGAGCAGTACTTC
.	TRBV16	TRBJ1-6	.	CASSQSRWARGPSTSPLHF	TGTGCCAGCAGCCAATCGAGGTGGGCCAGGGGTCCTTCCACTTCACCCCTCCACTTT
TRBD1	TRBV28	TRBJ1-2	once	CASSSQGARNYGYTF	TGTGCCAGCAGTTCTCAGGGGGCGAGGAACTATGGCTACACCTTC
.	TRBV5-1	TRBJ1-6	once	CASSLDLGVSRASPLHF	TGCGCCAGCAGCTTGGATCTGGGAGTATCAAGGGCCTCACCCCTCCACTTT
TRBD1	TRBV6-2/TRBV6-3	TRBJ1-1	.	CASSPGQGQNTEAFF	TGTGCCAGCAGTCCCGGACAGGGGCAGAACACTGAAGCTTTCTTT
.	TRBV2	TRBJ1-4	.	CASRAGALEKLFF	TGTGCCAGCAGGGCGGGGGCGTTAGAAAAACTGTTTTTT
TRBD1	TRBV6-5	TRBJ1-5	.	CASSYLADRGRQPQHF	TGTGCCAGCAGTTACTTAGCGGACAGGGGGCGTCAGCCCCAGCATTTT
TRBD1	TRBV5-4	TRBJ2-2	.	CASSPGQGVYSGELFF	TGTGCCAGCAGCCCTGGGCAGGGGGTTTATAGCGGGGAGCTGTTTTTT
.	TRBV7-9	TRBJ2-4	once	CASSHRQKNIQYF	TGTGCCAGCAGCCATAGACAGAAAAACATTCAGTACTTC
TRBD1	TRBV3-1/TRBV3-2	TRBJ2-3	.	CASNQGGAWDTQYF	TGTGCCAGCAACCAAGGGGGCGCGTGGGATACGCAGTATTTT
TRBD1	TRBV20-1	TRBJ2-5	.	CSASQGAEGETQYF	TGCAGTGCTAGTCAGGGGGCGGAGGGAGAGACCCAGTACTTC
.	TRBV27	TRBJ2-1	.	CASSSQGAGEYNEQFF	TGTGCCAGCAGTTCCCAGGGAGCGGGCGAATACAATGAGCAGTTCTTC